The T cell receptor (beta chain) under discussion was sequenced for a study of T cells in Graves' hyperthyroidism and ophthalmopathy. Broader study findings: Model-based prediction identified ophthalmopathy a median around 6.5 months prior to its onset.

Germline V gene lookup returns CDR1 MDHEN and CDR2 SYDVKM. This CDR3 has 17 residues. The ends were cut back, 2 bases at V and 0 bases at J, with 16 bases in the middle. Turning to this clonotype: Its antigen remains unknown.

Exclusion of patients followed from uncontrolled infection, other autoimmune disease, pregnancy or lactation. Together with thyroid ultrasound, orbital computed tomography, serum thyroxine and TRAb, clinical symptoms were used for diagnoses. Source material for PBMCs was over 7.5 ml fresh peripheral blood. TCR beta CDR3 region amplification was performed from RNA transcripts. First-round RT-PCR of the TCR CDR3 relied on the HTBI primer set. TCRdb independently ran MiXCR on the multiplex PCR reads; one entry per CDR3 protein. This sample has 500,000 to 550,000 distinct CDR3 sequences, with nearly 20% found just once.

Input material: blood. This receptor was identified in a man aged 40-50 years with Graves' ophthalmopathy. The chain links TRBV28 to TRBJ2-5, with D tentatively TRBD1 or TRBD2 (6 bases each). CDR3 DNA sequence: TGTGCCAGCAGTTTAGAGGGGGGCGGGTCGGACCAAGAGACCCAGTACTTC. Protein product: CASSLEGGGSDQETQYF.